The 7 T cell receptor beta chains presented below share a single source sample, sequenced in a study of control samples from healthy donors and cancer patients. Assay used: immunoSEQ multiplex PCR; TCRdb lists only in-frame clones, some missing. The sample has fewer than 200,000 clones, roughly 94% seen once. Sequencing used PBMCs. The receptors were gathered from a man aged 55 to 70 with colorectal cancer.

This chain connects TRBV6-2 or TRBV6-3 to TRBJ2-3; 14 nucleotides line up with TRBD2. The CDR3 is 17 residues long. The ends lost 2 bases at V and 3 bases at J; junction bases unmatched: 4. The germline CDR1 and CDR2 sequences are MNHEY and SVGEGT. CDR3 coding DNA: TGTGCCAGCAGTTACCCGACTAGCGGGGGGGTAACAGATACGCAGTATTTT. This gives the protein CASSYPTSGGVTDTQYF.

The gene calls are TRBV19 and TRBJ1-5, with D hard to call. Germline V CDR1 and CDR2: LNHDA, SQIVND (reference sequence). The CDR3 runs to 13 residues. V dropped 6 bases and J dropped 10 bases, with 16 bases sitting between them. In nucleotides, the CDR3 is TGTGCCAGTAGGCAGGATGGGGAAAAACCCCAGCATTTT. Translation: CASRQDGEKPQHF.

V usage is TRBV6-1 and J usage is TRBJ1-4; 7 bases are a match to TRBD1. The CDR3 totals 15 residues. With 1 base clipped from V and 6 bases from J, the junction kept 5 bases outside the gene matches. Germline loops: CDR1 MNHNS, CDR2 SASEGT. In DNA form, the CDR3 reads TGTGCCAGCAGTGAAGACGGGACAGTTGATGAAAAACTGTTTTTT. Translated, it gives CASSEDGTVDEKLFF.

This chain connects TRBV29-1 to TRBJ2-7; 8 positions match TRBD1. Trimming cost V 0 bases and J 3 bases; bases outside gene matches: 4. Germline CDR1 reads SQVTM; CDR2 reads ANQGSEA. The CDR3 consists of 14 residues. CDR3 coding DNA: TGCAGCGTTGAAGATCGGACAGGGCGCTACGAGCAGTACTTC. Its protein product is CSVEDRTGRYEQYF.

The V gene is TRBV5-1, the J gene TRBJ2-4; maybe TRBD2 (7 bases). The germline gives CDR1 SGHRS, CDR2 YFSETQ. The germline V and J ends were trimmed by 2 bases and 1 base, with 13 bases remaining between them. The CDR3 sequence is 16 residues long. The DNA of the CDR3 is TGCGCCAGCAGCTTTTACAGGGAGGGGGCCAAAAACATTCAGTACTTC. Protein sequence: CASSFYREGAKNIQYF.

This chain connects TRBV5-1 to TRBJ1-2, with unresolved D. CDR1 is SGHRS, CDR2 YFSETQ, per germline. Trimming took 0 bases from V and 8 from J, leaving 17 bases between them. This CDR3 contains 15 residues. The CDR3 nucleotides are TGCGCCAGCAGCTTGGCCTCCTCGGCGCCTAACGGCTACACCTTC. Its translation: CASSLASSAPNGYTF.

This chain joins TRBV2 and TRBJ1-2; perhaps TRBD1 as D (5 bases). The CDR3 sequence is 13 residues long. V lost 5 bases, J lost 7 bases, and 14 bases lay in between. Germline V CDR1 and CDR2: SNHLY, FYNNEI. CDR3 nucleotide sequence: TGTGCCAGCAGTACACAGGAGGAGAGTGGCTACACCTTC. Translation: CASSTQEESGYTF.